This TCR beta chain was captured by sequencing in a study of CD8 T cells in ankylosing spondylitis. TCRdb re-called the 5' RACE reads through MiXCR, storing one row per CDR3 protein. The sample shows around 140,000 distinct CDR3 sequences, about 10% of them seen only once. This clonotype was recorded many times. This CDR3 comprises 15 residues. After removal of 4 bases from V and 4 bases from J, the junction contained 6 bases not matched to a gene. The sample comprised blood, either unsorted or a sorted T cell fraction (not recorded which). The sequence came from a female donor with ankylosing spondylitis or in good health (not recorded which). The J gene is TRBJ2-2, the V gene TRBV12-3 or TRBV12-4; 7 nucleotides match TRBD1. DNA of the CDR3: TGTGCCAGCAGTTGGGGAAGGGGGCTCACCGGGGAGCTGTTTTTT. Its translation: CASSWGRGLTGELFF.